These 17 T cell receptor beta chains originate from one sample sequenced in a study of cytomegalovirus exposure and HLA in healthy donors. Both 60 Vbeta primers and 13 Jbeta primers went into the PCR. Clones were read by immunoSEQ multiplex PCR, and TCRdb kept only the in-frame ones, dropping some. The repertoire holds around 93,000 clones, with roughly four fifths as singletons. Sequences were obtained from PBMCs. Receptors originate from a young man in good health and CMV-seropositive.

The genes are TRBV28 and TRBJ2-5; D is unresolved. The DNA end lines up better with TRBJ2-7; the J call may be wrong. Germline CDR1 reads MDHEN; CDR2 reads SYDVKM. CDR3 length: 11 residues. The CDR3 DNA is TGTGCCAGCACCACTGGTTACGAGCAGTACTTC. Its translation: CASTTGYEQYF.

This chain uses TRBV28 with TRBJ1-5; 8 positions match TRBD1. V trimming: 4 bases; J trimming: 9 bases; junction bases outside the gene matches: 2. CDR1 is MDHEN and CDR2 is SYDVKM in the germline V gene. The CDR3 has 12 amino acids. CDR3 sequence reads: CASSYDRGPQHF. DNA of the CDR3: TGTGCCAGCAGTTATGACAGGGGGCCCCAGCATTTT.

The chain employs TRBV13 and TRBJ2-1; TRBD2 matches 14 bases. Germline CDR1 PRHDT, CDR2 FYEKMQ (reference sequence). The length of the CDR3 is 17 residues. V was clipped by 5 bases and J by 7 bases; unmatched bases: 10. The CDR3 loop reads CASSPGLAGEIGNEQFF. The CDR3, as DNA: TGTGCCAGCAGCCCGGGACTAGCGGGAGAGATAGGGAATGAGCAGTTCTTC. Filled out from reference TRBV13 and TRBJ2-1, the complete variable domain reads AAGVIQSPRHLIKEKRETATLKCYPIPRHDTVYWYQQGPGQDPQFLISFYEKMQSDKGSIPDRFSAQQFSDYHSELNMSSLELGDSALYFCASSPGLAGEIGNEQFFGPGTRLTVL.

The V gene is TRBV11-2, the J gene TRBJ2-5; 12 bases align to TRBD1. CDR3 length: 15 amino acids. V shed 11 bases, J shed 4 bases, and the junction held 11 bases outside the gene matches. Per germline, CDR1 SGHAT and CDR2 FQNNGV. CDR3 residues: CASSTGTGGAETQYF. The CDR3 region has the DNA TGTGCCTCTTCAACCGGGACAGGGGGCGCAGAGACCCAGTACTTC.

V usage is TRBV29-1 and J usage is TRBJ2-1; 9 positions match TRBD1. The CDR3 covers 15 residues. Unmatched junction bases numbered 10, after V lost 6 bases and J lost 4 bases. Germline V gene lookup returns CDR1 SQVTM and CDR2 ANQGSEA. The CDR3 DNA reads TGCAGCGTCCTTGGGACAGGGCTACGGTACAATGAGCAGTTCTTC. Translated: CSVLGTGLRYNEQFF.

This clone was seen a few times. The chain recombines TRBV6-1 with TRBJ1-2, with D unclear. This CDR3 comprises 14 residues. Germline CDR1 reads MNHNS; CDR2 reads SASEGT. Trimming took 4 bases from V and 1 from J, leaving 10 bases between them. CDR3 nucleotides: TGTGCCAGCAGTGGACCTGCGGATAACTATGGCTACACCTTC. Amino acid sequence: CASSGPADNYGYTF.

The chain uses TRBV2 and TRBJ1-4; D remains unclear. The V and J ends lost 5 bases and 7 bases respectively, with 20 bases between them. In germline, CDR1 is SNHLY, CDR2 FYNNEI. The CDR3 totals 16 residues. CDR3 nucleotides: TGTGCCAGCAGTTGGTCCCCAGCGGACGCTGGTGAAAAACTGTTTTTT. Its translation is CASSWSPADAGEKLFF.

This chain uses TRBV30 with TRBJ1-3; no firm D call. V dropped 4 bases and J dropped 3 bases, with 4 bases sitting between them. This CDR3 has 11 amino acids. Germline loops: CDR1 GTSNPN, CDR2 SVGIG (reference sequence). DNA for the CDR3: TGTGCCTGGATGAGTGGAAACACCATATATTTT. This gives the protein CAWMSGNTIYF.

The chain employs TRBV30 and TRBJ2-5, with D possibly being TRBD1 (6 bases). This CDR3 has 18 amino acids. Germline-derived CDR1 and CDR2 are GTSNPN and SVGIG (reference sequence). With 7 bases removed from V and 2 bases from J, the gap between germline ends came to 29 bases. CDR3 sequence reads: CAYCEGVSQTPRQETQYF. The CDR3 region has the DNA TGTGCCTACTGCGAGGGGGTATCACAAACCCCTAGACAAGAGACCCAGTACTTC.

The table lists this clone with a few counts. This chain links TRBV27 with TRBJ1-1; 10 bases match TRBD1. The J segment lost 5 bases and the V segment lost 5 bases, leaving 11 bases of the junction unmatched. The CDR3 runs 16 residues. Germline assignment: CDR1 MNHEY and CDR2 SMNVEV (reference sequence). CDR3 sequence: CASSDLPGQGKTEAFF. The CDR3 coding sequence is TGTGCCAGCAGTGACCTTCCGGGACAGGGGAAAACTGAAGCTTTCTTT.

The rearrangement joins TRBV5-5 to TRBJ2-3; D is ambiguous. The germline gives CDR1 SGHKS, CDR2 YYEKEE (reference sequence). The V gene lost 0 bases and the J gene lost 0 bases, with 5 bases spanning the gap. The CDR3 length is 14 residues. In nucleotides, the CDR3 is TGTGCCAGCAGCTTGGACGGTAGCACAGATACGCAGTATTTT. Its translation is CASSLDGSTDTQYF.

Here the CDR3 reads CASRGGNQPQHF. The CDR3 DNA sequence: TGTGCCAGCAGGGGAGGGAATCAGCCCCAGCATTTT. The chain combines TRBV6-1 with TRBJ1-5, with D unresolved. V shed 6 bases and J shed 4 bases, with 7 bases lying between them. Germline V gives CDR1 MNHNS, CDR2 SASEGT. This CDR3 is built from 12 residues.

V is TRBV27 and J is TRBJ2-2; a weak D match, TRBD1 (5 bases). CDR3 length equals 17 residues. V lost 6 bases and J 1 base, leaving 18 bases between the germline ends. The germline V gene has CDR1 MNHEY and CDR2 SMNVEV (reference sequence). CDR3 in amino acids: CASSILWAGQNTGELFF. CDR3 nucleotide sequence: TGTGCCAGCAGCATCCTTTGGGCAGGACAGAACACCGGGGAGCTGTTTTTT.

A single count supports this clone. The chain employs TRBV4-1 and TRBJ2-1; 13 bases align to TRBD2. Trimming removed 4 bases from V and 0 bases from J; junction bases left unmatched: 9. The CDR3 totals 19 residues. CDR1 is MGHRA and CDR2 is YSYEKL in the germline V gene. CDR3 DNA sequence: TGCGCCAGCAGCCCCGCCCCGACTAGCGGGAGGAGCTCCTACAATGAGCAGTTCTTC. Residues: CASSPAPTSGRSSYNEQFF.

Worth noting for this clone: Other DNA sequences of this sample code for an identical CDR3. The chain uses TRBV28 and TRBJ1-4, with D possibly being TRBD1 (5 bases). CDR3 length equals 11 residues. Germline V lookup: CDR1 MDHEN, CDR2 SYDVKM. The V end lost 8 bases, the J end lost 7 bases, and 8 bases lay between the germline ends. CDR3 region: CASQGGEKLFF. CDR3 sequence (DNA): TGTGCCAGCCAGGGAGGTGAAAAACTGTTTTTT.

The V and J genes are TRBV10-3 and TRBJ2-2; D is possibly TRBD2 (6 bases). The CDR3 sequence is 17 residues long. Germline V gene data show CDR1 as ENHRY and CDR2 as SYGVKD. V was trimmed by 5 bases and J by 2 bases, leaving 18 bases between them. CDR3 loop: CAISRGGTVGNTGELFF. The DNA for the CDR3 is TGTGCCATCAGTCGTGGGGGGACGGTAGGAAACACCGGGGAGCTGTTTTTT.

The chain links TRBV7-2 to TRBJ1-2; 9 positions agree with TRBD1. The CDR3 extends over 15 amino acids. CDR1 SGHTA and CDR2 FQGNSA come from the germline V gene. Trimming cost V 5 bases and J 6 bases; bases outside gene matches: 10. The CDR3 coding sequence is TGTGCCAGCAGCGCTAACAGGGGGCGCGTTGATGGCTACACCTTC. Translating gives CASSANRGRVDGYTF.